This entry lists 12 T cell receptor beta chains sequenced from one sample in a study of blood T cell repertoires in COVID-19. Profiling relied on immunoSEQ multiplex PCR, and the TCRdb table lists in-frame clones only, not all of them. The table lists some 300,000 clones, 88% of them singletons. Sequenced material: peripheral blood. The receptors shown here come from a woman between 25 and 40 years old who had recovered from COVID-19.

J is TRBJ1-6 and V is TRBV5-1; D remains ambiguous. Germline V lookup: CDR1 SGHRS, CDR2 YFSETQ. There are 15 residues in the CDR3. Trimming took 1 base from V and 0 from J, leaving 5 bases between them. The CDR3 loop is CASSLTVSYNSPLHF. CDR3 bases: TGCGCCAGCAGCTTGACAGTCTCCTATAATTCACCCCTCCACTTT. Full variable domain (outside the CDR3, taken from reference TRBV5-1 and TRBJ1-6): KAGVTQTPRYLIKTRGQQVTLSCSPISGHRSVSWYQQTPGQGLQFLFEYFSETQRNKGNFPGRFSGRQFSNSRSEMNVSTLELGDSALYLCASSLTVSYNSPLHFGNGTRLTVT.

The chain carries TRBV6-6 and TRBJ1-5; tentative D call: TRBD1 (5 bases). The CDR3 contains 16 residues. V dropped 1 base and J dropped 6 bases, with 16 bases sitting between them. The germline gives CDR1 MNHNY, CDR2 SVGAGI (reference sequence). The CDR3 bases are TGTGCCAGCAGTTACTTGGTAGGGGTAGTGGCTCAGCCCCAGCATTTT. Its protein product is CASSYLVGVVAQPQHF.

In nucleotides, the CDR3 is TGTGCCAGCAGGGCAGGGGGATACAATGAGCAGTTCTTC. Protein: CASRAGGYNEQFF. The chain is built from TRBV28 and TRBJ2-1; 7 bases map to TRBD1. CDR3 length: 13 amino acids. Per the germline V gene, CDR1 is MDHEN and CDR2 is SYDVKM. After removal of 6 bases from V and 4 bases from J, the junction contained 3 bases not matched to a gene.

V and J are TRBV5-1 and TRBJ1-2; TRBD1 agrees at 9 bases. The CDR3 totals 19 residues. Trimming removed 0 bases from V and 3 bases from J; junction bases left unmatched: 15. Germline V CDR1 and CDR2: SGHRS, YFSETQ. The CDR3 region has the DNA TGCGCCAGCAGCTTGGGGGGACAGGGACAAAACATCGGGGACTATGGCTACACCTTC. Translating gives CASSLGGQGQNIGDYGYTF.

Here the CDR3 DNA reads TGCGCCAGCAGCCAACGGCAACGGGACAATCAGCCCCAGCATTTT. Encoded protein: CASSQRQRDNQPQHF. The genes are TRBV4-3 and TRBJ1-5; D ambiguous. Looked up from germline, CDR1 is LGHNA and CDR2 is YSLEER. This CDR3 is built from 15 residues. V was cut by 2 bases and J by 3 bases, with 11 bases left in between.

The CDR3 here is CASSGTSGGAYEQFF. CDR3 nucleotides: TGTGCCAGCAGCGGGACTAGCGGGGGGGCATATGAGCAGTTCTTC. The V gene is TRBV6-4, the J gene TRBJ2-1; 16 bases map to TRBD2. Germline CDR1 reads MRHNA; CDR2 reads SNTAGT. Trimming took 6 bases from V and 8 from J; bases not matched to a gene: 4. The CDR3 spans 15 residues.

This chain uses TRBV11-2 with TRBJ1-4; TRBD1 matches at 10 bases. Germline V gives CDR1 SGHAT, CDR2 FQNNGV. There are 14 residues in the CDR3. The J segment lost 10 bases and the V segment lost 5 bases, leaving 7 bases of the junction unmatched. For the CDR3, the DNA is TGTGCCAGCAGCATGGGACAGGGGAGGGGAAAACTGTTTTTT. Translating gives CASSMGQGRGKLFF.

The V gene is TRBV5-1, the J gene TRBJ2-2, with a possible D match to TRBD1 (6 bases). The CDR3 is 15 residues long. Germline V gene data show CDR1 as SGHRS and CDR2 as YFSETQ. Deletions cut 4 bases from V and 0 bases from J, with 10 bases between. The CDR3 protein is CASSKGQPNTGELFF. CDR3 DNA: TGCGCCAGCAGCAAAGGACAGCCGAACACCGGGGAGCTGTTTTTT.

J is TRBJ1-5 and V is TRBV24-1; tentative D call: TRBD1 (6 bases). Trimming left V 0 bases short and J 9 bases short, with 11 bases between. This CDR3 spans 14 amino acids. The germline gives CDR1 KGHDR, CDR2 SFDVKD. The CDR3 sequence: CATSDLTARGPQHF. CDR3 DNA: TGTGCCACCAGTGATTTGACAGCCAGGGGGCCCCAGCATTTT.

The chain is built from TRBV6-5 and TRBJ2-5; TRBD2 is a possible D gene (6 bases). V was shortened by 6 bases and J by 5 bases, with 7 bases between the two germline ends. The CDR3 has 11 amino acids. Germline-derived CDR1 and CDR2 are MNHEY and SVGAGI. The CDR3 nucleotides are TGTGCCAGCAGCCGGGGGGAGACCCAGTACTTC. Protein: CASSRGETQYF.

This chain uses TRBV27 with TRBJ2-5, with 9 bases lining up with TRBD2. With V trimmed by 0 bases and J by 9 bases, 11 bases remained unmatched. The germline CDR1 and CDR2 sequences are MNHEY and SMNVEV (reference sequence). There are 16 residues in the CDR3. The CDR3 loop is CASSLSAGGLGLAQYF. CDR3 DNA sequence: TGTGCCAGCAGTTTATCGGCGGGGGGGCTCGGATTGGCCCAGTACTTC.

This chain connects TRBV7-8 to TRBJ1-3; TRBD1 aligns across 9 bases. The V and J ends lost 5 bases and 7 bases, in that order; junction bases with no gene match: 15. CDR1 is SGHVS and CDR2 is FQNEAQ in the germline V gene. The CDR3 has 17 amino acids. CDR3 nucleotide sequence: TGTGCCAGCAGCACGGACCGGGACAGGGTAGTGTCTAACACCATATATTTT. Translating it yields CASSTDRDRVVSNTIYF.